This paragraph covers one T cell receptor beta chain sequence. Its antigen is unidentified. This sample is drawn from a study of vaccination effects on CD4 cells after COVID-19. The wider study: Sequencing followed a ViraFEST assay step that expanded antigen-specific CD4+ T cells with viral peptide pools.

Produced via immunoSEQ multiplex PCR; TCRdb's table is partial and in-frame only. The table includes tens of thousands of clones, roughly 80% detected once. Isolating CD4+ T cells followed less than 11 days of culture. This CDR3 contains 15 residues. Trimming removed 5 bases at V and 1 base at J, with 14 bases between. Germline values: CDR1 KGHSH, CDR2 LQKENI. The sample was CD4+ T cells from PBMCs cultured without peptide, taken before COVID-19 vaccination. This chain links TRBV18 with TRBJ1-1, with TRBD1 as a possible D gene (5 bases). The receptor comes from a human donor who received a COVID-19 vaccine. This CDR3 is CASSGSRTTNTEAFF. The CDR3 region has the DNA TGTGCCAGCTCAGGTTCCCGGACAACGAACACTGAAGCTTTCTTT.